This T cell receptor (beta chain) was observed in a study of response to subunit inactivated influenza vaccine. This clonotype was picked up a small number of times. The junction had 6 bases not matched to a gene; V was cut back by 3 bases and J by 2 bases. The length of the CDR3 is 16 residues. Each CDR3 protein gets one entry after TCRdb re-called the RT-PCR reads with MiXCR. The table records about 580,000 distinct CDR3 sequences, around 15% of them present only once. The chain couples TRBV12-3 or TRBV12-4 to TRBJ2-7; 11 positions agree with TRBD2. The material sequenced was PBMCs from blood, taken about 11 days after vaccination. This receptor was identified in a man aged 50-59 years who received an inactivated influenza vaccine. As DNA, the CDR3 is TGTGCCAGCAGTTTCTATTATAGCGGGGGGGCCTACGAGCAGTACTTC. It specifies CASSFYYSGGAYEQYF.